This T cell receptor (beta chain) was captured in a study of OX40 agonist ivuxolimab in advanced cancers. Study-level results: Among the lowest peripheral clonal expansion occurred in 0.1-3.0 mg/kg partial responders. Expanded clones were, on average, more numerous among CD8+ T cells than CD4+.

About this clone itself: The antigen remains unidentified.

From germline, CDR1 is LGHNA and CDR2 YNFKEQ. V was pared by 1 base and J by 1 base, with 10 bases between. This CDR3 is 15 amino acids long. Sequencing used immunoSEQ multiplex PCR; TCRdb keeps in-frame clones, though not all of them. The table lists about 94,000 clones, around 87% of them singletons. This sequence originates from an adult with an advanced solid tumor such as melanoma, head and neck, liver or kidney cancer. V usage is TRBV4-2 and J usage is TRBJ1-1; D uncertain. The input for sequencing was CD4+ or CD8+ T cells sorted from blood, taken in a trial of the OX40 agonist ivuxolimab. The DNA of the CDR3 is TGTGCCAGCAGCCAAGTGGGAGTCCGGAACACTGAAGCTTTCTTT. Translation gives CASSQVGVRNTEAFF.